The entry below gives a single TCR beta chain sequence along with its context. This CDR3 is built from 13 residues. V lost 3 bases to trimming and J lost 5 bases; unmatched junction nucleotides: 3. Per the germline V gene, CDR1 is DFQATT and CDR2 is SNEGSKA (reference sequence). The data belong to a study of blood T cell repertoires in COVID-19. Measured with immunoSEQ multiplex PCR; TCRdb has only the in-frame clones, and not every one. The sample records roughly 200,000 clones, more than 85% being singletons. The sequence was collected from a woman aged 45-59 years with COVID-19, enrolled during active disease. Sequenced sample: peripheral blood. This chain uses TRBV20-1 with TRBJ2-2, with 7 bases matching TRBD1. The CDR3 is CSASDRVTGELFF. The CDR3 region has the DNA TGCAGTGCTAGTGACAGGGTAACCGGGGAGCTGTTTTTT.